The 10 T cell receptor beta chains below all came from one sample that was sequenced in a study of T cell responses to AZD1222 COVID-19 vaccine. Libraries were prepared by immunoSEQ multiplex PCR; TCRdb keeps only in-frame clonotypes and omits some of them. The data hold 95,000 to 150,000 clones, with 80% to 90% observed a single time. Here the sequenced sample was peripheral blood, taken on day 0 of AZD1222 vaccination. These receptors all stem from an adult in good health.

The CDR3: CASSRDVSGANVLTF. DNA of the CDR3: TGTGCCAGCAGCCGGGACGTCTCTGGGGCCAACGTCCTGACTTTC. The gene calls are TRBV7-3 and TRBJ2-6; the D call may be TRBD1 or TRBD2 (5 bases each). The V and J ends lost 5 bases and 0 bases respectively, with 8 bases between them. The germline gives CDR1 SGHTA, CDR2 FQGTGA. The CDR3 is made up of 15 amino acids. The full variable domain, rest sourced from reference TRBV7-3 and TRBJ2-6, is GAGVSQTPSNKVTEKGKYVELRCDPISGHTALYWYRQSLGQGPEFLIYFQGTGAADDSGLPNDRFFAVRPEGSVSTLKIQRTERGDSAVYLCASSRDVSGANVLTFGAGSRLTVL.

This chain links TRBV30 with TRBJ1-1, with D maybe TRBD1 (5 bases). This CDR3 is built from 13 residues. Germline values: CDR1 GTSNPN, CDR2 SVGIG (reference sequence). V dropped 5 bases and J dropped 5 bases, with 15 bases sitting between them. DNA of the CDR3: TGTGCCTGGTCTGTCGGGGACGAAACTGAAGCTTTCTTT. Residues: CAWSVGDETEAFF.

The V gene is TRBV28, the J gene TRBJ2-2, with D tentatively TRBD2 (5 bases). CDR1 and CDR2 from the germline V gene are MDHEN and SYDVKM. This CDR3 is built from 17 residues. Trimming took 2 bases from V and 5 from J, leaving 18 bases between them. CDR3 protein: CASSLPPGKGITGELFF. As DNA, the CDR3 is TGTGCCAGCAGTTTACCCCCCGGGAAGGGTATTACCGGGGAGCTGTTTTTT.

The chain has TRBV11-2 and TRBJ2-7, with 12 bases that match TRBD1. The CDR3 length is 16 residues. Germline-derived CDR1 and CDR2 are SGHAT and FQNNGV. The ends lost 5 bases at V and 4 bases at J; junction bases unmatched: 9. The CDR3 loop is CASSIPGQGAFYEQYF. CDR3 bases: TGTGCCAGCAGCATCCCGGGACAGGGGGCGTTTTACGAGCAGTACTTC.

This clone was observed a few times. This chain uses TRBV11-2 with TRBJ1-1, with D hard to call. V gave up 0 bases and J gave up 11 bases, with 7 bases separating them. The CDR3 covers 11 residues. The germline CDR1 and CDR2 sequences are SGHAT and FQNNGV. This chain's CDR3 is CASSLEVMAFF. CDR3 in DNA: TGTGCCAGCAGCTTAGAAGTGATGGCTTTCTTT.

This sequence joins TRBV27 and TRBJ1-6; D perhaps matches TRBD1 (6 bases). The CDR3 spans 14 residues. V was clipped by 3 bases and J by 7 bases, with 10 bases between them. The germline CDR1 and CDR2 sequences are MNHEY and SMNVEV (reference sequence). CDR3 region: CASSFVGGNSPLHF. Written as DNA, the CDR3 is TGTGCCAGCAGTTTTGTAGGGGGGAATTCACCCCTCCACTTT.

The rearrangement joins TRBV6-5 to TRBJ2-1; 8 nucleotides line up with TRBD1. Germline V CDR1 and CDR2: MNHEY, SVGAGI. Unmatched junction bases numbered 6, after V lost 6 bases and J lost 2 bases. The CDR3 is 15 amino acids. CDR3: CASRLGQGPYNEQFF. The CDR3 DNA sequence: TGTGCCAGCAGGTTAGGACAGGGCCCCTACAATGAGCAGTTCTTC.

The CDR3: CASSQGRYQETQYF. The CDR3 coding sequence is TGTGCCAGCAGCCAAGGACGGTACCAAGAGACCCAGTACTTC. The chain is built from TRBV14 and TRBJ2-5; unclear D gene. Germline V gives CDR1 SGHDN, CDR2 FVKESK. The V and J ends lost 1 base and 0 bases respectively, with 6 bases between them. This CDR3 contains 14 residues.

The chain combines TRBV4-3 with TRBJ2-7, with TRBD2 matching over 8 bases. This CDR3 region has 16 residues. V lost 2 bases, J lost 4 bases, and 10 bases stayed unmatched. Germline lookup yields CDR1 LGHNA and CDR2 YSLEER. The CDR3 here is CASSQKSGGVLYEQYF. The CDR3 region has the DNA TGCGCCAGCAGCCAAAAATCGGGGGGGGTACTTTACGAGCAGTACTTC.

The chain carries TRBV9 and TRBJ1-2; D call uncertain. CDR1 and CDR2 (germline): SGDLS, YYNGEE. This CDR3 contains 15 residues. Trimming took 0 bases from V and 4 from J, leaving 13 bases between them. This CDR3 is CASSVGREDRYGYTF. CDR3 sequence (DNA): TGTGCCAGCAGCGTAGGGCGGGAAGATCGCTATGGCTACACCTTC.